These T cell receptor beta chains were read from a single sample in a study of CD8 T cells in Susac syndrome. TCRdb reanalysed the immunoSEQ multiplex PCR reads using MiXCR and keeps one entry per CDR3 protein. The sample consists of some 120,000 distinct CDR3 sequences, about 95% of them appearing once. Sequencing was carried out using CD4+ T cells from PBMCs. The source of these receptors is a human donor in good health. CDR3s include the opening cysteine and the closing phenylalanine or tryptophan. D genes are given only for firm matches. Clone size, where shown, is once, few, many, or a class for clones that have expanded.

CDR3 DNA: TGTGCCAGCAGTCCCGATCCGGGCCGGGAGCAGTACTTC; CDR3 protein: CASSPDPGREQYF; V gene: TRBV6-1; clone size: NA; J gene: TRBJ2-7; D gene: NA
CDR3 DNA: TGTGCCAGCAGCTTGGGACTAGCGAGAAAGTTCTTC; CDR3 protein: CASSLGLARKFF; V gene: TRBV7-2; clone size: NA; J gene: TRBJ2-1; D gene: TRBD2
CDR3 DNA: TGTGCCAGCTCAGTGGGGGCTAACAATCAGCCCCAGCATTTT; CDR3 protein: CASSVGANNQPQHF; V gene: TRBV18; clone size: NA; J gene: TRBJ1-5; D gene: NA
CDR3 DNA: TGTGCCAGCAGTTTAGGGGGTAGGGAGCAGTACTTC; CDR3 protein: CASSLGGREQYF; V gene: TRBV28; clone size: NA; J gene: TRBJ2-7; D gene: NA
CDR3 DNA: TGTGCCAGTAGTATAAAGGGAGTTGGGGGAGCGGACCAGTATTTT; CDR3 protein: CASSIKGVGGADQYF; V gene: TRBV19; clone size: NA; J gene: TRBJ2-3; D gene: NA
CDR3 DNA: TGCGCCAGCAGCTTCGGACAGGGGTCAGATACGCAGTATTTT; CDR3 protein: CASSFGQGSDTQYF; V gene: TRBV5-1; clone size: NA; J gene: TRBJ2-3; D gene: TRBD1
CDR3 DNA: TGTGCCAGCAGTTTCATCAATCAGCCCCAGCATTTT; CDR3 protein: CASSFINQPQHF; V gene: TRBV28; clone size: once; J gene: TRBJ1-5; D gene: NA
CDR3 DNA: TGTGCCAGCAGCCAAATAGAGACCCAGTACTTC; CDR3 protein: CASSQIETQYF; V gene: TRBV3-1; clone size: NA; J gene: TRBJ2-5; D gene: NA
CDR3 DNA: TGTGCCAGCAGTTTAGACAGGGCGATGAACACTGAAGCTTTCTTT; CDR3 protein: CASSLDRAMNTEAFF; V gene: TRBV27; clone size: NA; J gene: TRBJ1-1; D gene: TRBD1
CDR3 DNA: TGTGCCAGCAGCCAAGTCGGTGTTTTGGGAGGAAGACGGGACATCACATCCCCCAGGGAGACCCAGTACTTC; CDR3 protein: CASSQVGVLGGRRDITSPRETQYF; V gene: TRBV3-1; clone size: NA; J gene: TRBJ2-5; D gene: NA
CDR3 DNA: TGTGCCAGTAGTCTACCGGGGGGGCAAGAGACCCAGTACTTC; CDR3 protein: CASSLPGGQETQYF; V gene: TRBV19; clone size: NA; J gene: TRBJ2-5; D gene: TRBD2
CDR3 DNA: TGTGCCAGCAGCCCGGGACAGGGGGCGTTGAACACTGAAGCTTTCTTT; CDR3 protein: CASSPGQGALNTEAFF; V gene: TRBV9; clone size: NA; J gene: TRBJ1-1; D gene: TRBD1
CDR3 DNA: TGCAGTGCTAGAGATAGAGGGACAGGCCTTATCTCTGGAAACACCATATATTTT; CDR3 protein: CSARDRGTGLISGNTIYF; V gene: TRBV20-1; clone size: NA; J gene: TRBJ1-3; D gene: TRBD1
CDR3 DNA: TGTGCCAGCAGCTTAGATGGTTCTAGCGGGAGGGCCACGGGCGGAAATGAGCAGTTCTTC; CDR3 protein: CASSLDGSSGRATGGNEQFF; V gene: TRBV11-2; clone size: NA; J gene: TRBJ2-1; D gene: TRBD2
CDR3 DNA: TGCAGTGCTAGAGACCACTCTAGCGGGAGAGCCCAAGAGACCCAGTACTTC; CDR3 protein: CSARDHSSGRAQETQYF; V gene: TRBV20-1; clone size: once; J gene: TRBJ2-5; D gene: TRBD2
CDR3 DNA: TGTGCCAGCAGTTACTCCAGGGGGCGGAGTGGCTACACCTTC; CDR3 protein: CASSYSRGRSGYTF; V gene: TRBV6-5; clone size: NA; J gene: TRBJ1-2; D gene: TRBD1
CDR3 DNA: TGTGCCTGGAGTCGAGGGGGCGACACTGAAGCTTTCTTT; CDR3 protein: CAWSRGGDTEAFF; V gene: TRBV30; clone size: NA; J gene: TRBJ1-1; D gene: TRBD1
CDR3 DNA: TGTGCCAGCAGCCCGACCGAGGGGCGGAATGAGCAGTTCTTC; CDR3 protein: CASSPTEGRNEQFF; V gene: TRBV7-8; clone size: NA; J gene: TRBJ2-1; D gene: NA
CDR3 DNA: TGTGCCAGTAGTTTGGCAGCGTTGAACACCGGGGAGCTGTTTTTT; CDR3 protein: CASSLAALNTGELFF; V gene: TRBV19; clone size: NA; J gene: TRBJ2-2; D gene: NA
CDR3 DNA: TGTGCCAGCAGTACCCACTTGAGGGAGGGCTGGGATGAGCAGTTCTTC; CDR3 protein: CASSTHLREGWDEQFF; V gene: TRBV28; clone size: NA; J gene: TRBJ2-1; D gene: TRBD2
CDR3 DNA: TGTGCCAGCAGTTACTCCTGGGGGCCAGCCAACGTCCTGACTTTC; CDR3 protein: CASSYSWGPANVLTF; V gene: TRBV6-5; clone size: once; J gene: TRBJ2-6; D gene: NA
CDR3 DNA: TGCAGCGTTGAGGAGGCCCTCGGGAGGACAGATACGCAGTATTTT; CDR3 protein: CSVEEALGRTDTQYF; V gene: TRBV29-1; clone size: NA; J gene: TRBJ2-3; D gene: TRBD2
CDR3 DNA: TGTGCCAGCAGCGTAGCGGGTTCTGCTGGCTACACCTTC; CDR3 protein: CASSVAGSAGYTF; V gene: TRBV5-4; clone size: NA; J gene: TRBJ1-2; D gene: NA
CDR3 DNA: TGCAGCGTTGACAGGGGAAACTATGGCTACACCTTC; CDR3 protein: CSVDRGNYGYTF; V gene: TRBV29-1; clone size: few; J gene: TRBJ1-2; D gene: NA
CDR3 DNA: TGCAGCGTTGGAAACTCTCGGGGGGGGTACGAGCAGTACTTC; CDR3 protein: CSVGNSRGGYEQYF; V gene: TRBV29-1; clone size: NA; J gene: TRBJ2-7; D gene: TRBD2
CDR3 DNA: TGCGCCAGCAGGCTGGGAAGCGGGAGCCTATACAATGAGCAGTTCTTC; CDR3 protein: CASRLGSGSLYNEQFF; V gene: TRBV5-1; clone size: NA; J gene: TRBJ2-1; D gene: TRBD2
CDR3 DNA: TGTGCCAGCTTAGACGGAGCGGTCCTTGGGGAGACCCAGTACTTC; CDR3 protein: CASLDGAVLGETQYF; V gene: TRBV7-9; clone size: NA; J gene: TRBJ2-5; D gene: NA
CDR3 DNA: TGTGCCAGCAGCCAAGTCCCTAACTATGGCTACACCTTC; CDR3 protein: CASSQVPNYGYTF; V gene: TRBV3-1; clone size: NA; J gene: TRBJ1-2; D gene: NA
CDR3 DNA: TGTGCCAGCAGCCAGCTGGGACAGGGGGTGCGAGGCTACACCTTC; CDR3 protein: CASSQLGQGVRGYTF; V gene: TRBV3-1; clone size: NA; J gene: TRBJ1-2; D gene: TRBD1
CDR3 DNA: TGTGCCAGCACCGCCGACGTATCGTACAATGAGCAGTTCTTC; CDR3 protein: CASTADVSYNEQFF; V gene: TRBV11-1; clone size: NA; J gene: TRBJ2-1; D gene: NA
CDR3 DNA: TGTGCCAGCAGTCGAGCGGGGGTTAACACCGGGGAGCTGTTTTTT; CDR3 protein: CASSRAGVNTGELFF; V gene: TRBV28; clone size: NA; J gene: TRBJ2-2; D gene: TRBD2
CDR3 DNA: TGCAGCGTTGACGCCAGTAACTATGGCTACACCTTC; CDR3 protein: CSVDASNYGYTF; V gene: TRBV29-1; clone size: NA; J gene: TRBJ1-2; D gene: NA
CDR3 DNA: TGTGCCAGCAGCTTAGTTCGAAGCTATGAGCAGTTCTTC; CDR3 protein: CASSLVRSYEQFF; V gene: TRBV11-1; clone size: NA; J gene: TRBJ2-1; D gene: NA
CDR3 DNA: TGTGCCAGCAGCTCCCCAGTAGCGGGATACAATGAGCAGTTCTTC; CDR3 protein: CASSSPVAGYNEQFF; V gene: TRBV4-2; clone size: NA; J gene: TRBJ2-1; D gene: TRBD2
CDR3 DNA: TGTGCCAGCAGCCAAGTTATAAAGACCCAGTACTTC; CDR3 protein: CASSQVIKTQYF; V gene: TRBV3-1; clone size: NA; J gene: TRBJ2-5; D gene: NA
CDR3 DNA: TGTGCCAGCAGCCAAGAGGGAGGGAATGTCTATTCGAGAACCTTC; CDR3 protein: CASSQEGGNVYSRTF; V gene: TRBV3-1; clone size: NA; J gene: TRBJ1-2; D gene: NA
CDR3 DNA: TGTGCCAGCAGTGAAGCCCCCACCTACGAGCAGTACTTC; CDR3 protein: CASSEAPTYEQYF; V gene: TRBV6-1; clone size: once; J gene: TRBJ2-7; D gene: NA
CDR3 DNA: TGTGCCATCGGACTAGCGGGAGAGAACAATGAGCAGTTCTTC; CDR3 protein: CAIGLAGENNEQFF; V gene: TRBV10-3; clone size: NA; J gene: TRBJ2-1; D gene: TRBD2
CDR3 DNA: TGTGCCAGCAGCCAAGGGGGCCTCGGGGAGCTGTTTTTT; CDR3 protein: CASSQGGLGELFF; V gene: TRBV3-1; clone size: NA; J gene: TRBJ2-2; D gene: NA
CDR3 DNA: TGCAGCGCCGGCGGCGGGAGAGGAGATACGCAGTATTTT; CDR3 protein: CSAGGGRGDTQYF; V gene: TRBV29-1; clone size: NA; J gene: TRBJ2-3; D gene: TRBD2
CDR3 DNA: TGTGCCAGCAGCCAAGAAGGGGCCAGGGCCCCCTCTGGGGCCAACGTCCTGACTTTC; CDR3 protein: CASSQEGARAPSGANVLTF; V gene: TRBV3-1; clone size: NA; J gene: TRBJ2-6; D gene: NA